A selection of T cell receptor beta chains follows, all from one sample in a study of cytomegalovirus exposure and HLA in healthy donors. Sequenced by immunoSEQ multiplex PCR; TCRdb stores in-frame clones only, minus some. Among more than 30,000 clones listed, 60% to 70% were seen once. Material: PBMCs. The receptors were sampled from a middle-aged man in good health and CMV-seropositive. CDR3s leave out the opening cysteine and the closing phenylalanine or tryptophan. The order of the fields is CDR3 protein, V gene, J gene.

ASSFDRGDEQY	TRBV5-1	TRBJ2-7
ASSLQGLGSYGYT	TRBV6-1	TRBJ1-2
ASSRPTGTVF	TRBV11-3	TRBJ1-4
ATSRVPSQFTDTQY	TRBV15	TRBJ2-3
ASSSPWGGAETQY	TRBV7-2	TRBJ2-5
ASSMAGDAKNIQY	TRBV19	TRBJ2-4
ASSGGLARSYNEQF	TRBV6-1	TRBJ2-1
ASSTGLAGVYNEQF	TRBV4-1	TRBJ2-1
ASSNPPGAGGDPGNEQF	TRBV11-2	TRBJ2-1
ASSLCTGRGTDTQY	TRBV5-4	TRBJ2-3
ASSTRTVQETQY	TRBV11-3	TRBJ2-5
ASSSLGGQY	TRBV7-2	TRBJ2-7
ASVGSGGSGAF	TRBV6-1	TRBJ1-1
SSSTSTYGYT	TRBV7-9	TRBJ1-2
ASSEGPRVGNSPLH	TRBV6-1	TRBJ1-6
ASSFNSPNQPQH	TRBV7-9	TRBJ1-5
ASSPNRLPGGNIQY	TRBV14	TRBJ2-4
ASSPRGDTQY	TRBV11-2	TRBJ2-3
ASSKDRGGYNEQF	TRBV6-6	TRBJ2-1
ASSFTSGSDTQY	TRBV19	TRBJ2-3